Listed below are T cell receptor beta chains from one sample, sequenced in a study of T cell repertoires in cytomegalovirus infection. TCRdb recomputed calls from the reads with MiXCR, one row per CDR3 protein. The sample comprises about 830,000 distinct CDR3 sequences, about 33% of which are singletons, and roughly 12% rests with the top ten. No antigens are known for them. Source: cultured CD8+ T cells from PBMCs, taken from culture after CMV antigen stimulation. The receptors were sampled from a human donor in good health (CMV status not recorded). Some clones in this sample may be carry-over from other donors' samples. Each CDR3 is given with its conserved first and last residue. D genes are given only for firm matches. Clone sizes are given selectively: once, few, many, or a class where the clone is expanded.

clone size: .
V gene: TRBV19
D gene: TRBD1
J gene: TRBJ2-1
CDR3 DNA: TGTGCCAGTGGGTGGACAGGGGATGAGCAGTTCTTC
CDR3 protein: CASGWTGDEQFF

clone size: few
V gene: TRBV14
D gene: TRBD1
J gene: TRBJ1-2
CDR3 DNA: TGTGCCAGCAGCCAAGGCTCCCCAGGGGGTAACTATGGCTACACCTTC
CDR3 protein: CASSQGSPGGNYGYTF

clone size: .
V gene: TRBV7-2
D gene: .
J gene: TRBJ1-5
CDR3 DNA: TGTGCCAGCAGCTTAATAGGACTTAGTCAGCCCCAGCATTTT
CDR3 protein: CASSLIGLSQPQHF

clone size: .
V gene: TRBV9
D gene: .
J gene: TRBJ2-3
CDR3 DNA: TGTGCCAGCAGCGGTGGACAGACGCAGTATTTT
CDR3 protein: CASSGGQTQYF

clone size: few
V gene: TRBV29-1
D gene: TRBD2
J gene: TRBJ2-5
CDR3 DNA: TGCAGCGTTGAAGACCGGACTAGTATTGGGGAGACCCAGTACTTC
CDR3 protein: CSVEDRTSIGETQYF

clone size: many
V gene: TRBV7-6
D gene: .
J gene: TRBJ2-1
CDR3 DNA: TGTGCCAGCAGCTTAAACTACAATGAGCAGTTCTTC
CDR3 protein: CASSLNYNEQFF

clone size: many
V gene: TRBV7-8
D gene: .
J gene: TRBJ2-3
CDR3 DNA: TGTGCCAGCAGCTTAGCGCGAGGGGGAAGTCGCACAGATACGCAGTATTTT
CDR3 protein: CASSLARGGSRTDTQYF

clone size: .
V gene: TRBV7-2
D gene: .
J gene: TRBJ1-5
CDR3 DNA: TGTGCCAGCAGCCCTTCACAGGGAAGCAATCAGCCCCAGCATTTT
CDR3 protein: CASSPSQGSNQPQHF

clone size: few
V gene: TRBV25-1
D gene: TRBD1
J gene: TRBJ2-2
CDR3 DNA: TGTGCCAGCAGTGGTCCGGGACAGGTGTCTCCCTACCCCCCCACCGGGGAGCTGTTTTTT
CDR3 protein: CASSGPGQVSPYPPTGELFF

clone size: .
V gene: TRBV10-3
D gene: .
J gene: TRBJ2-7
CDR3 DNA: TGTGCCATCAGTACCTTCAGCCGGGACGTGAGCTCCTACGAGCAGTACTTC
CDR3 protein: CAISTFSRDVSSYEQYF

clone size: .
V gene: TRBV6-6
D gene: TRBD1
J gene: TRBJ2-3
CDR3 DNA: TGTGCCAGCAGCCAGGGACAGGCTGGCACAGATACGCAGTATTTT
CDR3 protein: CASSQGQAGTDTQYF

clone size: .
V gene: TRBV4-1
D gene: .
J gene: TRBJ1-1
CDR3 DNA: TGCGCCAGCAGCCAGACCCTGACTGAAGCTTTCTTT
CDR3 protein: CASSQTLTEAFF

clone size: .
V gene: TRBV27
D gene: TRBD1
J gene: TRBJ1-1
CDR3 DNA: TGTGCCAGCGGAAGACAGGGGATGAACACTGAAGCTTTCTTT
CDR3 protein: CASGRQGMNTEAFF

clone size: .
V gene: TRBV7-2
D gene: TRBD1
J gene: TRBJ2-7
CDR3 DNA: TGTGCCAGCAGCCCGGACAGGGGGACCGAGCAGTACTTC
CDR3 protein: CASSPDRGTEQYF

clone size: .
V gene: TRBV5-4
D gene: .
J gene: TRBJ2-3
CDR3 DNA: TGTGCCAGCAGCTCCGGACCCCCCCCCACAGATACGCAGTATTTT
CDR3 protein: CASSSGPPPTDTQYF

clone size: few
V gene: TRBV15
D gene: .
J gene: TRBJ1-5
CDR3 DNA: TGTGCCACCAGCAGGACGGGTAGCAATCAGCCCCAGCATTTT
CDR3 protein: CATSRTGSNQPQHF

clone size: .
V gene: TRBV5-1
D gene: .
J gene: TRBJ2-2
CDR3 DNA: TGCGCCAGCTTCGGGACCGGGGAGCTGTTTTTT
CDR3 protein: CASFGTGELFF

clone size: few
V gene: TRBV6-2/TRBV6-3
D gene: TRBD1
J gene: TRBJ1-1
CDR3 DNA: TGTGCCAGCAGTCACCTCTTGACAGGGATTATCATGAACACTGAAGCTTTCTTT
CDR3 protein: CASSHLLTGIIMNTEAFF

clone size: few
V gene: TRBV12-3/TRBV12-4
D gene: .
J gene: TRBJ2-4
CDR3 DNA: TGTGCCAGCAGTTTCTCGGAGGGGAACATTCAGTACTTC
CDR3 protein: CASSFSEGNIQYF

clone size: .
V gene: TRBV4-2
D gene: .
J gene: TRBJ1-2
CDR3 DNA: TGTGCCAACAGCCCCTTGACAGAAAACTATGGCTACACCTTC
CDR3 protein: CANSPLTENYGYTF

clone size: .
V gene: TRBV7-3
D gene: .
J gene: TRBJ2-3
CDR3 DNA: TGTGTCAGCAGCTTCTCGACTAGCACAGATACGCAGTATTTT
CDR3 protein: CVSSFSTSTDTQYF

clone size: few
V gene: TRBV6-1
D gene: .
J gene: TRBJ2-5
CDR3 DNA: TGTGCCAGCAGTGACCGCAGCTTCCAAGAGACCCAGTACTTC
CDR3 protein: CASSDRSFQETQYF